The clone carrying this T cell receptor (beta chain) was detected only a few times. What it binds is not known. This sample was taken from a study of CD8+ T cells in alopecia areata. Study context: The percentage of affected scalp area served as the score of severity for treated patients. Notes on the study in general: Uncertain still, given a single nonresponder, is whether baseline CD8+ expansion links to response. Lesional tissue from the scalp (especially in alopecia totalis/universalis) showed higher clonality than normal scalp.

The treatment denotes: oral pan-JAK inhibitor, 5-10 mg twice daily. Sequencing relied on a cDNA template that was reverse transcribed from extracted RNA. Some clones are missing from TCRdb's copy, which holds only in-frame ones; the method was immunoSEQ multiplex PCR. The data contain about 250,000 clones, 60% of them singletons. Trimming at V came to 7 bases and at J to 1 base, leaving 3 bases not matched to a gene. CDR3 length: 13 residues. The germline V gene encodes CDR1 SNHLY and CDR2 FYNNEI. The rearrangement joins TRBV2 to TRBJ1-1; 7 bases match TRBD1. This sequence was found in a human donor with alopecia areata. The sample consisted of CD4+ T cells sorted from blood, taken around week 53, from a patient treated with tofacitinib. The CDR3 bases are TGTGCCAGCAAAGGACAGGCGAACACTGAAGCTTTCTTT. Translated, it gives CASKGQANTEAFF.